The T cell receptor beta chain described here comes from a study of shared clonotypes between healthy human individuals. Per the germline V gene, CDR1 is SGDLS and CDR2 is YYNGEE. CDR3 size: 12 residues. V lost 3 bases to trimming and J lost 8 bases, with 11 bases between them. CD45RO-negative, CCR7-selected cells formed the naive CD8 fraction, which excluded terminally differentiated effector memory CD45RA+ cells. The data were produced by immunoSEQ multiplex PCR, yet TCRdb's version contains in-frame clones alone and is incomplete. This table has about 700,000 clones, just over 90% appearing once. V gene TRBV9 combines with J gene TRBJ1-2, with a possible D match to TRBD1 (6 bases). This clonotype was obtained from a man aged 25 to 45 in good health. Specimen: naive CD8+ T cells sorted from blood. The CDR3 nucleotides read TGTGCCAGCAGCGACAGGGTTGGCGGCTACACCTTC. This codes for CASSDRVGGYTF.